A selection of T cell receptor beta chains follows, all from one sample in a study of Graves' ophthalmopathy and Graves' hyperthyroidism. TCRdb ran MiXCR on the multiplex PCR reads and lists one entry per CDR3 protein. The sample shows a few hundred thousand distinct CDR3 sequences, 17% of them seen only once. Sequenced sample: peripheral blood. The receptor source for this set is an adult woman with stable Graves' hyperthyroidism. CDR3s leave out the opening cysteine and the closing phenylalanine or tryptophan. The order of the fields is V gene, CDR3 length, J gene, CDR3 protein.

v_gene: TRBV6-4
len: 11
j_gene: TRBJ2-5
CDR3aa: ASSEQSQETQY

v_gene: TRBV6-1
len: 12
j_gene: TRBJ1-5
CDR3aa: ASSQTARHQPQH

v_gene: TRBV12-5
len: 11
j_gene: TRBJ1-5
CDR3aa: ASQGAMNQPQH

v_gene: TRBV6-1
len: 13
j_gene: TRBJ1-3
CDR3aa: ASSTSGRSGNTIY

v_gene: TRBV20-1
len: 10
j_gene: TRBJ1-1
CDR3aa: SASVRNTEAF

v_gene: TRBV18
len: 12
j_gene: TRBJ2-5
CDR3aa: ASSPRVVTETQY

v_gene: TRBV6-1
len: 10
j_gene: TRBJ2-1
CDR3aa: ASSSTVNEQF

v_gene: TRBV30
len: 13
j_gene: TRBJ2-4
CDR3aa: AWSRNSGRRDIQY

v_gene: TRBV5-1
len: 15
j_gene: TRBJ2-7
CDR3aa: ASSLGGLADRRPEQY

v_gene: TRBV19
len: 11
j_gene: TRBJ1-1
CDR3aa: ASSLGLFTEAF

v_gene: TRBV3-1
len: 13
j_gene: TRBJ1-1
CDR3aa: ASSQLTGLATEAF

v_gene: TRBV6-5
len: 13
j_gene: TRBJ2-7
CDR3aa: ASSSSNRNSYEQY

v_gene: TRBV11-1
len: 15
j_gene: TRBJ2-5
CDR3aa: ASTGNLEGGILETQY

v_gene: TRBV2
len: 14
j_gene: TRBJ2-7
CDR3aa: ASSGPGTGGAGEQY

v_gene: TRBV20-1
len: 11
j_gene: TRBJ2-7
CDR3aa: SALTGIAYEQY

v_gene: TRBV6-1
len: 10
j_gene: TRBJ1-3
CDR3aa: ASRDSRDTIY

v_gene: TRBV20-1
len: 12
j_gene: TRBJ2-2
CDR3aa: SARPGTTGGELF

v_gene: TRBV12-3/TRBV12-4
len: 14
j_gene: TRBJ2-7
CDR3aa: ASSPHRTGGHREQY

v_gene: TRBV12-3/TRBV12-4
len: 10
j_gene: TRBJ1-1
CDR3aa: ASSLTRWGAF

v_gene: TRBV4-3
len: 14
j_gene: TRBJ1-2
CDR3aa: ASSQDRGQGNYGYT

v_gene: TRBV28
len: 11
j_gene: TRBJ2-7
CDR3aa: ASNLSGGEGQY

v_gene: TRBV6-1
len: 13
j_gene: TRBJ2-3
CDR3aa: ASTPRGYGTDTQY

v_gene: TRBV6-2/TRBV6-3
len: 12
j_gene: TRBJ2-7
CDR3aa: ASSPPQGPYEQY

v_gene: TRBV4-1
len: 12
j_gene: TRBJ2-7
CDR3aa: ASSHSGTGYEQY

v_gene: TRBV12-3/TRBV12-4
len: 12
j_gene: TRBJ1-1
CDR3aa: ASRAGNMNTEAF

v_gene: TRBV7-2
len: 13
j_gene: TRBJ2-7
CDR3aa: ASSLLAGGPIEQY

v_gene: TRBV28
len: 14
j_gene: TRBJ2-5
CDR3aa: ASSFPPRAPAETQY

v_gene: TRBV29-1
len: 12
j_gene: TRBJ2-5
CDR3aa: SVAEGGQGVTQY

v_gene: TRBV6-2/TRBV6-3
len: 11
j_gene: TRBJ1-1
CDR3aa: ASSYAVGTEAF

v_gene: TRBV7-2
len: 12
j_gene: TRBJ1-2
CDR3aa: ASSLVVQHYGYT

v_gene: TRBV6-1
len: 11
j_gene: TRBJ1-1
CDR3aa: ASSPWANTEAF

v_gene: TRBV20-1
len: 12
j_gene: TRBJ2-5
CDR3aa: SASRLAFSETQY

v_gene: TRBV6-1
len: 11
j_gene: TRBJ1-5
CDR3aa: ASSANSNQPQH

v_gene: TRBV7-3
len: 15
j_gene: TRBJ1-5
CDR3aa: ASSLIRGSVHNQPQH

v_gene: TRBV7-8
len: 13
j_gene: TRBJ1-1
CDR3aa: ASSLAMAVNTEAF

v_gene: TRBV30
len: 12
j_gene: TRBJ2-7
CDR3aa: AWSAGLLPYEQY

v_gene: TRBV3-1
len: 15
j_gene: TRBJ1-1
CDR3aa: ASSLASTGATNTEAF

v_gene: TRBV12-3/TRBV12-4
len: 16
j_gene: TRBJ1-2
CDR3aa: ASSPSRDRGLNFYGYT

v_gene: TRBV5-1
len: 16
j_gene: TRBJ1-1
CDR3aa: ASSLLPVSGRMNTEAF

v_gene: TRBV11-1
len: 18
j_gene: TRBJ2-6
CDR3aa: ASSLVAHNRALSGANVLT

v_gene: TRBV29-1
len: 12
j_gene: TRBJ1-1
CDR3aa: SVDNSPSSTEAF

v_gene: TRBV9
len: 13
j_gene: TRBJ2-5
CDR3aa: ASSNRDWPWETQY

v_gene: TRBV6-4
len: 12
j_gene: TRBJ2-2
CDR3aa: ASSETGATGELF

v_gene: TRBV5-6
len: 13
j_gene: TRBJ1-2
CDR3aa: ASSLVAGIGYGYT

v_gene: TRBV11-2
len: 11
j_gene: TRBJ1-1
CDR3aa: ASSLGGQGTAF

v_gene: TRBV6-4
len: 20
j_gene: TRBJ2-7
CDR3aa: ASRDRDGGFPPPLLTPYEQY

v_gene: TRBV7-9
len: 13
j_gene: TRBJ1-6
CDR3aa: ASSADRASGSPLH

v_gene: TRBV20-1
len: 13
j_gene: TRBJ2-3
CDR3aa: SARDRQGFTDTQY

v_gene: TRBV27
len: 16
j_gene: TRBJ2-2
CDR3aa: ASSFSVPDRVYTGELF

v_gene: TRBV7-9
len: 11
j_gene: TRBJ2-7
CDR3aa: ASSSTPLGGTY

v_gene: TRBV20-1
len: 10
j_gene: TRBJ2-2
CDR3aa: SAKKNTGELF

v_gene: TRBV30
len: 12
j_gene: TRBJ1-1
CDR3aa: AWSGGPERTEAF

v_gene: TRBV28
len: 13
j_gene: TRBJ1-2
CDR3aa: ASTLSQGDDYGYT

v_gene: TRBV28
len: 10
j_gene: TRBJ1-2
CDR3aa: ASSLQRRGYT

v_gene: TRBV20-1
len: 11
j_gene: TRBJ2-2
CDR3aa: SAADRAAGELF

v_gene: TRBV20-1
len: 12
j_gene: TRBJ1-5
CDR3aa: SARVGESNQPQH

v_gene: TRBV6-5
len: 14
j_gene: TRBJ1-2
CDR3aa: ASSYYWTEEDYGYT